The present TCR beta chain was sequenced within a study of T cell repertoires in cytomegalovirus infection. This clonotype occurred a few times. The CDR3 consists of 12 residues. CDR1 and CDR2 (germline): SNHLY, FYNNEI. Trimming shortened V by 6 bases and J by 5 bases, and 9 bases separated the two germline ends. Using its own MiXCR run on the reads, TCRdb lists one record per CDR3 protein. The profile shows some 600,000 distinct CDR3 sequences, about 24% of them singletons. The rearrangement uses TRBV2 and TRBJ2-3; weak D call: TRBD1 (6 bases). This TCR came from a human donor in good health (CMV status not recorded). Some clones in this sample may be carry-over from other donors' samples. The sequenced sample consisted of CD8+ T cells from PBMCs. This CDR3 reads CASRGARDTQYF. CDR3 DNA sequence: TGTGCCAGCAGGGGGGCACGAGATACGCAGTATTTT.